This T cell receptor beta chain was sequenced in a study of blood T cell repertoires in COVID-19. The wider study: The samples span acute and convalescent COVID-19 from the United States, Italy and Spain.

Clones were sequenced by immunoSEQ multiplex PCR, and TCRdb holds only the in-frame ones, with some missing. The table lists 210,000 or so clones, 84% of them singletons. The ends lost 4 bases at V and 5 bases at J; junction bases unmatched: 8. CDR1 MGHRA and CDR2 YSYEKL come from the germline V gene. CDR3 size: 14 residues. The chain combines TRBV4-1 with TRBJ2-7; TRBD1 matches 7 bases. This TCR was recovered from a woman aged 50 to 60 with active or convalescent COVID-19. The sequencing sample was made of peripheral blood. The CDR3 loop is CASSLRQGADEQYF. For the CDR3, the DNA is TGCGCCAGCAGCCTCCGACAGGGAGCGGACGAGCAGTACTTC.